This T cell receptor (beta chain) originates from a study of OX40 agonist ivuxolimab in advanced cancers. Turning to the study itself: Prior anti-PD-1, anti-PD-L1 or anti-CTLA-4 therapy was allowed; 40% to 50% had some. Study-level points and caveats: CD4+ T cells averaged fewer expanded clones than CD8+ T cells.

Some clones are missing from TCRdb's copy, which holds only in-frame ones; the method was immunoSEQ multiplex PCR. The table has roughly 67,000 clones, about 90% seen once. CDR1 MDHEN and CDR2 SYDVKM come from the germline V gene. The CDR3 covers 14 residues. J was trimmed by 7 bases and V by 4 bases; bases with no gene match: 4. As to this clone: The antigen is not known.

This chain uses TRBV28 with TRBJ1-4; 9 bases map to TRBD1. The TCR was taken from an adult with an advanced solid tumor such as melanoma, head and neck, liver or kidney cancer. This specimen consisted of CD4+ or CD8+ T cells sorted from blood, obtained in a trial of the OX40 agonist ivuxolimab. CDR3 region: CASSSGQGVEKLFF. CDR3 sequence (DNA): TGTGCCAGCAGTTCGGGACAGGGCGTTGAAAAACTGTTTTTT.